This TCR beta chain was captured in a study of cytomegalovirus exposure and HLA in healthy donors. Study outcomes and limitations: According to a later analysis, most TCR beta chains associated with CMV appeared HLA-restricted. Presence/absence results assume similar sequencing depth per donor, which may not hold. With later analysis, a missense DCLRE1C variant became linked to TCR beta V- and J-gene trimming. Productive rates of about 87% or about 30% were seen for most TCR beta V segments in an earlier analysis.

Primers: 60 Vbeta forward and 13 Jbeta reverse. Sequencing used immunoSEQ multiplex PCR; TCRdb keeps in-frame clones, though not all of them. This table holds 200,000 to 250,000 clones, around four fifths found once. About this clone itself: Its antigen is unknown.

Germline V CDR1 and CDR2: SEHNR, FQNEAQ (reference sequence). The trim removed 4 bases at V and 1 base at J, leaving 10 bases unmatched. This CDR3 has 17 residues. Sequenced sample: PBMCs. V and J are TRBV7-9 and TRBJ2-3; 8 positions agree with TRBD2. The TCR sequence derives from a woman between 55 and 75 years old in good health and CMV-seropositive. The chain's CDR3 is CASSSTLGRGGTDTQYF. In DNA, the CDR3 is TGTGCCAGCAGCTCCACCCTGGGGCGGGGGGGCACAGATACGCAGTATTTT.